Following are 3 T cell receptor beta chains from one sample sequenced in a study of cytomegalovirus exposure and HLA in healthy donors. The PCR used 60 Vbeta and 13 Jbeta primers. Clones were read by immunoSEQ multiplex PCR, and TCRdb kept only the in-frame ones, dropping some. The table lists roughly 150,000 clones, about 80% of them singletons. What was sequenced was PBMCs. The receptors here all came from a woman in her thirties or forties in good health and CMV-seronegative.

The chain joins TRBV7-2 to TRBJ2-5, with D uncertain. The CDR3 loop spans 13 amino acids. V gave up 6 bases and J gave up 5 bases, with 13 bases separating them. In germline, CDR1 is SGHTA, CDR2 FQGNSA. DNA of the CDR3: TGTGCCAGCAGTCAACAGAGTTGGGAGACCCAGTACTTC. It translates to CASSQQSWETQYF.

The chain couples TRBV4-1 to TRBJ2-5; 9 nucleotides agree with TRBD1. The germline CDR1 and CDR2 sequences are MGHRA and YSYEKL. This CDR3 is built from 14 residues. The ends lost 2 bases at V and 7 bases at J; junction bases unmatched: 5. In DNA form, the CDR3 reads TGCGCCAGCAGCCAACCACAGGGGGCGGGGACCCAGTACTTC. It encodes CASSQPQGAGTQYF.

The chain uses TRBV11-3 and TRBJ1-3; 8 positions match TRBD1. This CDR3 contains 14 residues. Germline CDR1 reads SGHNT; CDR2 reads YENEEA. Trimming removed 5 bases from V and 10 bases from J; junction bases left unmatched: 10. In DNA form, the CDR3 reads TGTGCCAGCAGCCCCAGGACAGGGAGGACTACCATATATTTT. Its protein product is CASSPRTGRTTIYF.